The source of this T cell receptor beta chain is a study of Ad26.COV2.S vaccination and SARS-CoV-2 variants. This CDR3 has 12 amino acids. The ends were cut back, 7 bases at V and 6 bases at J, with 9 bases in the middle. Germline V CDR1 and CDR2: MDHEN, SYDVKM. Generated by immunoSEQ multiplex PCR, the TCRdb table keeps only in-frame clones and is missing some. The sample lists hundreds of thousands of clones; approximately 89% were seen once. As to treatment: 19 received Ad26.COV2.S at low or high dose, single or two shots; several received placebo; per-sample allocation not given. Samples came from day 63 after the first vaccine or placebo injection.

The input for sequencing was peripheral blood, taken in a trial of Ad26.COV2.S vaccine versus placebo. The sequence was collected from a person aged 18 to 65 who received the Ad26.COV2.S COVID-19 vaccine or a placebo. The gene calls are TRBV28 and TRBJ2-2; D might be TRBD1 (6 bases). The CDR3 sequence is CASTRGAGELFF. CDR3 nucleotides: TGTGCCAGCACCAGGGGCGCCGGGGAGCTGTTTTTT.